The clone carrying this TCR beta chain appeared a few times. Its antigen remains unknown. Libraries were prepared by immunoSEQ multiplex PCR; TCRdb keeps only in-frame clonotypes and omits some of them. The sample has roughly 23,000 clones, around 67% seen once. This specimen comes from a study of chemoradiotherapy in HPV16-positive cancers. Study as a whole: Candidate HPV-specific clones and shared TCR motifs came from a couple of HPV16-positive patients. General study results and limits: The functional HPV-specific definition rests on just a couple of HPV16-positive patients.

V shed 6 bases and J shed 0 bases, with 14 bases lying between them. The length of the CDR3 is 15 residues. Germline V gene sequence: CDR1 LNHDA, CDR2 SQIVND (reference sequence). Specimen collection occurred from a patient who underwent chemoradiotherapy. The clonotype comes from a human donor with HPV-associated anogenital cancer. The rearrangement uses TRBV19 and TRBJ1-1; unclear D gene. The CDR3 spells CASSGGNLMNTEAFF. The DNA of the CDR3 is TGTGCCAGTAGCGGAGGTAACCTCATGAACACTGAAGCTTTCTTT.